This TCR beta chain comes out of a study of cytomegalovirus exposure and HLA in healthy donors. In the study overall: Per a later analysis, the roughly 690 first-cohort and fewer than 150 validation repertoires shared one platform. Study-wide results and limits: A few chains tied to CMV proved CMV antigen-specific in vitro.

The CDR3 sequence is 15 residues long. CDR1 and CDR2 (germline): MRHNA, SNTAGT. The V segment lost 7 bases and the J segment 3 bases; nucleotides outside the gene matches: 10. In regard to this clone: What it binds is not known.

Repertoires were generated with immunoSEQ multiplex PCR, while TCRdb's copy carries only in-frame clones and drops some. Of about 56,000 clones listed, 90% to 95% were seen once; the top ten hold more than 1.5%. The sample taken for sequencing was PBMCs. The clonotype comes from a woman between 18 and 29 years old in good health and CMV-seropositive. The rearrangement joins TRBV6-4 to TRBJ2-7, with 9 positions matching TRBD1. The CDR3 coding sequence is TGTGCCAGCATCTCACAGGGGGCCCTTCTCTACGAGCAGTACTTC. Translated, it gives CASISQGALLYEQYF.